This section outlines one T cell receptor (beta chain) sequence together with its context. Its target is not known. The assay was run at survey level. Some clones are missing from TCRdb's copy, which holds only in-frame ones; the method was immunoSEQ multiplex PCR. The sample has about 37,000 clones, about 90% seen once. The CDR3 contains 12 residues. Trimming pared 3 bases from V and 10 bases from J, leaving 10 bases between. Germline CDR1 MNHEY, CDR2 SMNVEV (reference sequence). This entry is derived from a study of STAT5B mutations in CD4+ large granular lymphocyte leukemia. Background on the study: Among healthy controls, a particular HLA allele went with more CDR3 'QG' motifs.

Study-level results: Without putative leukemic clones, patient CD4-sorted repertoires remained more clonal than healthy CD4+ repertoires. TRBV06-family usage was enriched in top patient clones (8/27) versus controls (2/35).

The sequence came from a human donor in good health. The V and J genes are TRBV27 and TRBJ2-1; D is unresolved. Sequencing was performed on CD4+ T cells from blood buffy coats. CDR3 region: CASSFLDGEQFF. The CDR3 nucleotides are TGTGCCAGCAGTTTCCTGGATGGCGAGCAGTTCTTC.